The clone carrying this T cell receptor beta chain was counted once. The V gene's germline CDR1 is SNHLY and CDR2 FYNNEI. CDR3 length: 17 amino acids. V was clipped by 4 bases and J by 6 bases, with 21 bases between them. This specimen comes from a study of blood T cell repertoires in COVID-19. Sequencing used immunoSEQ multiplex PCR; TCRdb keeps in-frame clones, though not all of them. The sample consists of about 59,000 clones, roughly four fifths of them appearing once. Specimen: peripheral blood. The chain links TRBV2 to TRBJ2-2; possible D gene TRBD2, 6 bases. This receptor was identified in a human donor in a cohort sampled during active COVID-19. The CDR3 DNA reads TGTGCCAGCAGTGGGACGGGCGCAAGGAGGGTAGCCGGGGAGCTGTTTTTT. It is translated as CASSGTGARRVAGELFF.